This TCR beta chain was captured by sequencing in a study of response to subunit inactivated influenza vaccine. TCRdb re-derived calls from the RT-PCR reads in MiXCR, one entry per CDR3 protein. The sample records a few hundred thousand distinct CDR3 sequences, approximately 11% being singletons. V gave up 4 bases and J gave up 8 bases; unmatched junction bases: 5. From germline, CDR1 is MNHEY and CDR2 SMNVEV (reference sequence). CDR3 length equals 13 residues. This sample was also put to use in a study of T cells expressing NK-cell markers. That paper adds: The TCR beta cDNA came from 5'RACE template switching with UMIs. Dominant NKG2C+ clonotypes were found to form about 1.0-7.5% of CD8+ T cells in a handful of donors. These same clonotypes (in several donors) also led the CD3+CD56-NKG2C+ fraction.

This TCR was recovered from a man over 45 who received an inactivated influenza vaccine. The chain uses TRBV27 and TRBJ2-4; 7 bases are shared with TRBD2. The sample consisted of PBMCs from blood, taken on the day of vaccination. Here the CDR3 reads CASSSREGYIQYF. CDR3 nucleotide sequence: TGTGCCAGCAGTTCCAGGGAGGGATACATTCAGTACTTC.